The 9 T cell receptor beta chains given below trace back to one sample, sequenced in a study of cytomegalovirus exposure and HLA in healthy donors. In the PCR, 60 Vbeta and 13 Jbeta primers were used. Profiled with immunoSEQ multiplex PCR; TCRdb holds only in-frame clones, not every one. The table includes 150,000 to 200,000 clones, about 80% detected once. The sequencing input was PBMCs. The receptors were gathered from a woman in her forties or fifties in good health and CMV-seropositive.

This chain joins TRBV10-3 and TRBJ2-7, with 8 bases identical to TRBD2. Trimming removed 5 bases from V and 6 bases from J; junction bases left unmatched: 9. The CDR3 contains 14 residues. Germline V gene data show CDR1 as ENHRY and CDR2 as SYGVKD. For the CDR3, the DNA is TGTGCCATCAGTACATCCGGGGGGGCCCGCGAGCAGTACTTC. The encoded protein is CAISTSGGAREQYF.

The chain carries TRBV6-5 and TRBJ2-3, with D perhaps TRBD1 (5 bases). V dropped 0 bases and J dropped 6 bases, with 16 bases sitting between them. CDR3 size: 16 residues. The germline V gene encodes CDR1 MNHEY and CDR2 SVGAGI. The CDR3 loop is CASSYSSPGSHDTQYF. As DNA, the CDR3 is TGTGCCAGCAGTTACTCGAGTCCAGGGTCCCATGATACGCAGTATTTT.

V gene TRBV5-8 combines with J gene TRBJ2-1; 10 nucleotides align to TRBD2. In germline, CDR1 is SGHTS, CDR2 YDEGEE. CDR3 size: 16 residues. With V trimmed by 4 bases and J by 8 bases, 12 bases remained unmatched. The CDR3 loop reads CASSEDSGGYDDEQFF. The CDR3 DNA sequence: TGTGCCAGCAGCGAGGATAGCGGGGGGTACGACGATGAGCAGTTCTTC. The full variable domain, completed using reference TRBV5-8 and TRBJ2-1, is EAGVTQSPTHLIKTRGQQATLRCSPISGHTSVYWYQQALGLGLQFLLWYDEGEERNRGNFPPRFSGRQFPNYSSELNVNALELEDSALYLCASSEDSGGYDDEQFFGPGTRLTVL.

The chain employs TRBV18 and TRBJ2-1, with no clear D. The germline V gene encodes CDR1 KGHSH and CDR2 LQKENI. Trimming left V 4 bases short and J 5 bases short, with 9 bases between. This CDR3 region has 13 residues. CDR3 in DNA: TGTGCCAGCTCACGATCCGAGGACAATGAGCAGTTCTTC. Translation: CASSRSEDNEQFF.

The J gene is TRBJ1-6, the V gene TRBV5-4; the D gene is possibly TRBD1 (5 bases). There are 15 residues in the CDR3. CDR1 and CDR2 from the germline V gene are SGHNT and YYREEE (reference sequence). The V end lost 0 bases, the J end lost 9 bases, and 13 bases lay between the germline ends. The CDR3 DNA follows: TGTGCCAGCAGCTTGGCCGGCAGGGTGGCTTCACCCCTCCACTTT. It specifies CASSLAGRVASPLHF.

The chain recombines TRBV6-4 with TRBJ1-2; D is ambiguous. This CDR3 contains 14 residues. The V gene's germline CDR1 is MRHNA and CDR2 SNTAGT. The V gene lost 8 bases and the J gene lost 4 bases, with 17 bases spanning the gap. The CDR3 here is CASGSRGVCYGYTF. CDR3 in DNA: TGTGCCAGCGGCAGCCGCGGTGTTTGCTATGGCTACACCTTC.

CDR3 residues: CASTKRGNIQYF. The DNA for the CDR3 is TGTGCCAGCACCAAGCGGGGGAACATTCAGTACTTC. The J gene is TRBJ2-4, the V gene TRBV6-6; 8 positions agree with TRBD2. The CDR3 runs 12 residues. The germline gives CDR1 MNHNY, CDR2 SVGAGI (reference sequence). V gave up 7 bases and J gave up 7 bases; unmatched junction bases: 3.

The gene calls are TRBV10-3 and TRBJ2-5, with 9 bases matching TRBD1. V dropped 6 bases and J dropped 2; count of bases not matched to a gene: 13. In germline, CDR1 is ENHRY, CDR2 SYGVKD. The CDR3 consists of 17 residues. CDR3 bases: TGTGCCATCAGCGATCCGGGACAGGGCCGGTTTCAAGAGACCCAGTACTTC. Protein sequence: CAISDPGQGRFQETQYF.

The chain combines TRBV7-6 with TRBJ2-7, with TRBD2 identical over 8 bases. The junction had 8 bases not matched to a gene; V was cut back by 0 bases and J by 4 bases. The CDR3 consists of 16 residues. The germline V gene has CDR1 SGHVS and CDR2 FNYEAQ. CDR3 region: CASSLASGGAGYEQYF. The CDR3 coding sequence is TGTGCCAGCAGCTTAGCGAGCGGGGGCGCCGGGTACGAGCAGTACTTC.